This T cell receptor beta chain came from a study of T cells in localized non-small cell lung cancer. Study results and limitations: Adjacent lung had a median around 60 of the 100 largest tumor clones.

Only in-frame clones appear in the TCRdb table, and some are missing; sequencing was by immunoSEQ multiplex PCR. Altogether 30,000 to 40,000 clones are present, about 90% being singletons, with the ten largest covering under 4.5%. A note on this clone: As yet, its antigen is unknown.

Germline V CDR1 and CDR2: SGHNT, YYREEE (reference sequence). This CDR3 is 14 amino acids long. V was clipped by 1 base and J by 0 bases, with 6 bases between them. The J gene is TRBJ2-3, the V gene TRBV5-4; the D gene is possibly TRBD1 (5 bases). The sequencing here drew on peripheral blood, taken before any cancer treatment. The clonotype was recovered from a man between 40 and 70 years old with stage I lung adenocarcinoma. The CDR3 DNA reads TGTGCCAGCAGCTTGAGGGGAAGCACAGATACGCAGTATTTT. It yields the protein CASSLRGSTDTQYF.